This entry lists 21 T cell receptor beta chains sequenced from one sample in a study of blood T cell repertoires in COVID-19 (dated by TCRdb to between 2020 and 2021). Libraries were constructed by the immunoSEQ multiplex PCR assay. TCRdb mirrors the immuneACCESS table, restricted to in-frame sequences. Some clones are absent from its copies; in checked studies, under half trace to an unresolved V gene, and the reason for the others is unknown. Recorded for this sample are around 99,000 clones; 80% to 85% of them occurred a single time. Together, the top ten hold around 4.5% of the sample. Sequencing was performed on peripheral blood. These receptors were obtained from a man between 65 and 80 years old with acute or convalescent COVID-19.

This rearrangement joins TRBV3-1 (or the pseudogene TRBV3-2) to TRBJ1-3; D unclear. Trimming shortened V by 6 bases and J by 0 bases, and 3 bases separated the two germline ends. Germline-derived CDR1 and CDR2 are LGHDT and YNNKEL (reference sequence). There are 12 residues in the CDR3. The CDR3 spells CASSHSGNTIYF. CDR3 bases: TGTGCCAGCAGTCACTCTGGAAACACCATATATTTT.

The chain employs TRBV18 and TRBJ1-3; D is undetermined. Germline values: CDR1 KGHSH, CDR2 LQKENI. V lost 3 bases to trimming and J lost 0 bases, with 6 bases between them. The CDR3 consists of 14 residues. The CDR3 sequence: CASSPAVSGNTIYF. The CDR3, as DNA: TGTGCCAGCTCACCGGCAGTCTCTGGAAACACCATATATTTT.

This chain uses TRBV6-5 with TRBJ1-3; 7 bases are a match to TRBD1. Per the germline V gene, CDR1 is MNHEY and CDR2 is SVGAGI. The CDR3 sequence is 16 residues long. Unmatched junction bases numbered 7, after V lost 0 bases and J lost 5 bases. CDR3 region: CASSYSGQAARNTIYF. As DNA, the CDR3 is TGTGCCAGCAGTTACTCCGGACAGGCCGCGAGAAACACCATATATTTT.

The chain combines TRBV7-3 with TRBJ1-2, with 7 bases identical to TRBD1. Per the germline V gene, CDR1 is SGHTA and CDR2 is FQGTGA. There are 13 residues in the CDR3. After removal of 8 bases from V and 6 bases from J, the junction contained 9 bases not matched to a gene. The CDR3 bases are TGTGCCAGCCGAAAGGGCCAGGGGGATGGCTACACCTTC. Residues: CASRKGQGDGYTF.

The chain employs TRBV3-1 (or the pseudogene TRBV3-2) and TRBJ1-3, with D tentatively TRBD1 (5 bases). CDR1 and CDR2 from the germline V gene are LGHDT and YNNKEL (reference sequence). There are 16 residues in the CDR3. V lost 1 base to trimming and J lost 4 bases, with 14 bases between them. CDR3 nucleotide sequence: TGTGCCAGCAGCCAAGGGTCCCCAGGGTCAGGAAACACCATATATTTT. The encoded protein is CASSQGSPGSGNTIYF.

The chain recombines TRBV15 with TRBJ1-2; D unclear. V shed 0 bases and J shed 0 bases, with 14 bases lying between them. Germline V gives CDR1 LNHNV, CDR2 YYDKDF (reference sequence). The CDR3 spans 17 residues. Here the CDR3 reads CATSRDRAGLTNYGYTF. DNA of the CDR3: TGTGCCACCAGCAGAGATCGGGCAGGACTTACTAACTATGGCTACACCTTC.

The V gene is TRBV9, the J gene TRBJ2-1; a weak D match, TRBD1 (6 bases). V was trimmed by 0 bases and J by 5 bases, leaving 9 bases between them. Germline V lookup: CDR1 SGDLS, CDR2 YYNGEE. This CDR3 comprises 14 residues. CDR3 sequence: CASSVDRVDNEQFF. In DNA form, the CDR3 reads TGTGCCAGCAGCGTAGACAGGGTTGACAATGAGCAGTTCTTC.

This clone came up a few times. The rearrangement links TRBV7-8 to TRBJ1-1; weak D call: TRBD1 (6 bases). The V gene lost 5 bases and the J gene lost 1 base, with 14 bases spanning the gap. Germline V CDR1 and CDR2: SGHVS, FQNEAQ. This CDR3 has 15 amino acids. CDR3 in DNA: TGTGCCAGCAGCCTGGGGGGGGCCAAGAACACTGAAGCTTTCTTT. Amino acid sequence: CASSLGGAKNTEAFF.

The chain combines TRBV12-5 with TRBJ2-1, with a tentative D call TRBD1 (6 bases). The CDR3 sequence is 12 residues long. The ends were cut back, 5 bases at V and 8 bases at J, with 10 bases in the middle. The germline V gene encodes CDR1 LGHNT and CDR2 FRNRAP. The DNA of the CDR3 is TGTGCTAGTGGTGCCTACAGGGATGAGCAGTTCTTC. Its translation is CASGAYRDEQFF. The full variable domain, with the rest looked up from reference TRBV12-5 and TRBJ2-1, is DARVTQTPRHKVTEMGQEVTMRCQPILGHNTVFWYRQTMMQGLELLAYFRNRAPLDDSGMPKDRFSAEMPDATLATLKIQPSEPRDSAVYFCASGAYRDEQFFGPGTRLTVL.

J is TRBJ1-2 and V is TRBV5-4, with TRBD1 matching 8 bases. From germline, CDR1 is SGHNT and CDR2 YYREEE (reference sequence). This CDR3 comprises 15 residues. After removal of 6 bases from V and 5 bases from J, the junction contained 12 bases not matched to a gene. The CDR3 spells CASTETDRAQYGYTF. The CDR3 coding sequence is TGTGCCAGCACCGAGACGGACAGGGCCCAATATGGCTACACCTTC.

The table lists this clone with a count of one. The CDR3 loop reads CASSSGTAETQYF. CDR3 DNA: TGCGCCAGCAGCTCCGGGACTGCTGAGACCCAGTACTTC. The chain links TRBV5-1 to TRBJ2-5; tentatively, D is TRBD2 (6 bases). The CDR3 totals 13 residues. Trimming took 3 bases from V and 5 from J, leaving 11 bases between them. Per the germline V gene, CDR1 is SGHRS and CDR2 is YFSETQ.

This clone was found many times. The CDR3 reads CASRSPTGTENEQYF. As DNA, the CDR3 is TGTGCCAGTAGATCCCCCACGGGGACAGAAAACGAGCAGTACTTC. The rearrangement links TRBV19 to TRBJ2-7; the match to TRBD1 covers 7 bases. The germline CDR1 and CDR2 sequences are LNHDA and SQIVND (reference sequence). The CDR3 has 15 residues. After removal of 6 bases from V and 5 bases from J, the junction contained 13 bases not matched to a gene.

This chain connects TRBV11-1 to TRBJ2-5, with 11 bases matching TRBD1. V dropped 5 bases and J dropped 2; count of bases not matched to a gene: 4. CDR1 is SGHAT, CDR2 FQDESV, per germline (reference sequence). This CDR3 is built from 15 residues. The CDR3 nucleotides are TGTGCCAGCAGCGCCCGGGACAGGGGGCAAGAGACCCAGTACTTC. Translating gives CASSARDRGQETQYF.

The chain recombines TRBV5-4 with TRBJ2-3; 11 nucleotides agree with TRBD1. The CDR3 totals 14 residues. Germline lookup yields CDR1 SGHNT and CDR2 YYREEE (reference sequence). V shed 3 bases and J 4 bases; nucleotides not matched to a gene: 1. CDR3 sequence reads: CASSWGQGADTQYF. CDR3 coding DNA: TGTGCCAGCAGCTGGGGACAGGGGGCAGATACGCAGTATTTT. The variable domain in full, completed from reference TRBV5-4 and TRBJ2-3, reads ETGVTQSPTHLIKTRGQQVTLRCSSQSGHNTVSWYQQALGQGPQFIFQYYREEENGRGNFPPRFSGLQFPNYSSELNVNALELDDSALYLCASSWGQGADTQYFGPGTRLTVL.

This chain links TRBV19 with TRBJ2-7; TRBD2 matches 9 bases. Germline CDR1 reads LNHDA; CDR2 reads SQIVND (reference sequence). The V gene end was trimmed by 0 bases and the J gene end by 1 base; junction bases not matched to a gene: 7. This CDR3 is built from 17 residues. DNA of the CDR3: TGTGCCAGTAGTATAGAAGTGGCTAGCGGGGTTTCCTACGAGCAGTACTTC. This codes for CASSIEVASGVSYEQYF.

This clone was counted a single time. The rearrangement links TRBV9 to TRBJ2-5; possibly TRBD1 for D (8 bases). The CDR3 sequence is 14 residues long. Trimming took 4 bases from V and 3 from J, leaving 13 bases between them. Germline CDR1 is SGDLS and CDR2 is YYNGEE. The CDR3 sequence: CASSFTGGEETQYF. The CDR3 DNA follows: TGTGCCAGCAGCTTTACAGGGGGGGAAGAGACCCAGTACTTC.

The chain uses TRBV5-1 and TRBJ2-3; 10 bases agree with TRBD1. Germline lookup yields CDR1 SGHRS and CDR2 YFSETQ. There are 15 residues in the CDR3. Trimming removed 4 bases from V and 2 bases from J; junction bases left unmatched: 4. The CDR3: CASSGTGESTDTQYF. CDR3 coding DNA: TGCGCCAGCAGCGGGACAGGGGAGTCCACAGATACGCAGTATTTT.

The chain has TRBV5-1 and TRBJ1-6; 8 positions agree with TRBD1. This CDR3 has 14 amino acids. J lost 7 bases, V lost 4 bases, and 4 bases had no gene match. Looked up from germline, CDR1 is SGHRS and CDR2 is YFSETQ. The CDR3 here is CASSPGTGNSPLHF. In nucleotides, the CDR3 is TGCGCCAGCAGCCCTGGGACAGGCAATTCACCCCTCCACTTT.

The chain is built from TRBV3-1 (or the pseudogene TRBV3-2) and TRBJ2-1; D is undetermined. V was shortened by 0 bases and J by 7 bases, with 4 bases between the two germline ends. This CDR3 has 12 amino acids. Germline loops: CDR1 LGHDT, CDR2 YNNKEL (reference sequence). The CDR3 sequence: CASSQDQNEQFF. DNA for the CDR3: TGTGCCAGCAGCCAAGATCAGAATGAGCAGTTCTTC.

This clone was found a few times. The chain links TRBV11-2 to TRBJ2-7; D remains ambiguous. Germline-derived CDR1 and CDR2 are SGHAT and FQNNGV. The CDR3 has 12 residues. Deletions cut 3 bases from V and 6 bases from J, with 9 bases between. The CDR3 sequence is CASSFQFGEQYF. The CDR3 DNA follows: TGTGCCAGCAGCTTCCAATTCGGCGAGCAGTACTTC.

V is TRBV19 and J is TRBJ2-1; 10 bases are shared with TRBD2. The CDR3 is 18 amino acids. J gave up 0 bases and V 2 bases, and 7 bases lay outside the gene matches. CDR1 is LNHDA and CDR2 is SQIVND in the germline V gene (reference sequence). CDR3 sequence reads: CASSIRLAGASSYNEQFF. CDR3 sequence (DNA): TGTGCCAGTAGTATAAGGCTAGCGGGGGCCTCCTCCTACAATGAGCAGTTCTTC.